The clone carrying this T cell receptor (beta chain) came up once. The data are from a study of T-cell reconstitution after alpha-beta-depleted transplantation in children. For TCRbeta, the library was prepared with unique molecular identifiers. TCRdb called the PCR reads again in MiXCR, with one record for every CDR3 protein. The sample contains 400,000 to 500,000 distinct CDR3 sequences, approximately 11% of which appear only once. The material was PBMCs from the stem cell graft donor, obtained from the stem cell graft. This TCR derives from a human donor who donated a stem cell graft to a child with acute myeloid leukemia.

The DNA for the CDR3 is TGTGCCAGCAGCTACAGCGACAGAAAGCCCCAGCATTTT. Its translation is CASSYSDRKPQHF. This chain uses TRBV7-8 with TRBJ1-5, with D perhaps matching TRBD1 (5 bases). V lost 4 bases and J lost 8, with 12 bases in between. Per germline, CDR1 SGHVS and CDR2 FQNEAQ. CDR3 size: 13 residues.